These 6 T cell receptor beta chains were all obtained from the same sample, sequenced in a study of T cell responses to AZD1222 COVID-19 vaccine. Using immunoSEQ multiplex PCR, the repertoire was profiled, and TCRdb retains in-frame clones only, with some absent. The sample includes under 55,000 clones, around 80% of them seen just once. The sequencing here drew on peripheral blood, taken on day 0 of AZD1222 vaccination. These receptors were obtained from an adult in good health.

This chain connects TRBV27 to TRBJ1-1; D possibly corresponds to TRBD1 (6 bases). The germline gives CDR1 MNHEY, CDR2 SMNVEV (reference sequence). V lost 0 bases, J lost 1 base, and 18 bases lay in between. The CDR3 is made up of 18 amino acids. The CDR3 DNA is TGTGCCAGCAGTTTATCTCGATTCCCTGGGGGGGCGAACACTGAAGCTTTCTTT. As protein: CASSLSRFPGGANTEAFF.

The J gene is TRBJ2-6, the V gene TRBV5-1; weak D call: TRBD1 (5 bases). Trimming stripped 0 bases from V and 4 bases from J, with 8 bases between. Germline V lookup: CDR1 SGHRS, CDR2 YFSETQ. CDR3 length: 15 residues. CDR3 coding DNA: TGCGCCAGCAGCTTGGAGGGGCTCGGGGCCAACGTCCTGACTTTC. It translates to CASSLEGLGANVLTF.

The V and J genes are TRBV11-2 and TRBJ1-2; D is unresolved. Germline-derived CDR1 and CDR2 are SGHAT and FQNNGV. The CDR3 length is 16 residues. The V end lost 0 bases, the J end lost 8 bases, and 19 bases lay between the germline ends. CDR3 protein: CASSLDPNGVGEGYTF. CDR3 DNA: TGTGCCAGCAGCTTAGATCCCAACGGAGTGGGAGAGGGCTACACCTTC.

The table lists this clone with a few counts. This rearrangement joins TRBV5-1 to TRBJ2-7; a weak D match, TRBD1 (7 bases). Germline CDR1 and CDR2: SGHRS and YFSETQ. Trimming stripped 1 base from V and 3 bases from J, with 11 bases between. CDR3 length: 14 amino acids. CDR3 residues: CASSLRRDSYEQYF. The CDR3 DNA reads TGCGCCAGCAGCTTGAGGCGGGACAGCTACGAGCAGTACTTC.

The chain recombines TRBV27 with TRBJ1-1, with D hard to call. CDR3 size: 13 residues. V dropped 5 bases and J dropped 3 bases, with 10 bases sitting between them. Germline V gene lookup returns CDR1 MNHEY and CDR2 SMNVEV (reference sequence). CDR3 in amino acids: CASSKQRDTEAFF. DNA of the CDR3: TGTGCCAGCAGTAAACAGAGAGACACTGAAGCTTTCTTT.

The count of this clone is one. In DNA form, the CDR3 reads TGTGCCAGCAGCTTGGGAGGGCCTTATTATAATTCACCCCTCCACTTT. It specifies CASSLGGPYYNSPLHF. The chain couples TRBV5-6 to TRBJ1-6, with D uncertain. The germline gives CDR1 SGHDT, CDR2 YYEEEE. V was shortened by 0 bases and J by 4 bases, with 11 bases between the two germline ends. CDR3 length: 16 residues.